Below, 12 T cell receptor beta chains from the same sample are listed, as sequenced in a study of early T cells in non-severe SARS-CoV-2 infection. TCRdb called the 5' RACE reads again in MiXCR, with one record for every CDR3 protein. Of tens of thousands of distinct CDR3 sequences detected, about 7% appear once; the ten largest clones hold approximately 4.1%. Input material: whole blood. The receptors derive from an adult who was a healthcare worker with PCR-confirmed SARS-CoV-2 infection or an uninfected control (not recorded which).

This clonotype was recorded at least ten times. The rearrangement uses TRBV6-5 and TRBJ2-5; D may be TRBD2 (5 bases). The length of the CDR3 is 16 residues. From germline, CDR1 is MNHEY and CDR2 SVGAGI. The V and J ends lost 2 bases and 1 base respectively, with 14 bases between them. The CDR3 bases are TGTGCCAGCAGTTACCAACTAGAGGAGGCCCAAGAGACCCAGTACTTC. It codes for CASSYQLEEAQETQYF.

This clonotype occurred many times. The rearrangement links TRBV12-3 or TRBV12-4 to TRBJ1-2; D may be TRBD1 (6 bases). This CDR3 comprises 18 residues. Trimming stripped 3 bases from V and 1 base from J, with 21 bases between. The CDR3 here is CASSLGVAGEGRNYGYTF. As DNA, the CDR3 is TGTGCCAGCAGTTTGGGTGTGGCAGGGGAAGGGCGTAACTATGGCTACACCTTC.

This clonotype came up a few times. The CDR3 region has the DNA TGTGCCAGTAGTATAGGAGGACATAAGGATGGCTACACCTTC. This encodes CASSIGGHKDGYTF. This chain joins TRBV19 and TRBJ1-2; maybe TRBD1 (5 bases). This CDR3 spans 14 amino acids. V lost 1 base and J 6 bases, leaving 12 bases between the germline ends. Germline CDR1 LNHDA, CDR2 SQIVND (reference sequence). Combining the CDR3 with reference TRBV19 and TRBJ1-2 gives the whole variable domain DGGITQSPKYLFRKEGQNVTLSCEQNLNHDAMYWYRQDPGQGLRLIYYSQIVNDFQKGDIAEGYSVSREKKESFPLTVTSAQKNPTAFYLCASSIGGHKDGYTFGSGTRLTVV.

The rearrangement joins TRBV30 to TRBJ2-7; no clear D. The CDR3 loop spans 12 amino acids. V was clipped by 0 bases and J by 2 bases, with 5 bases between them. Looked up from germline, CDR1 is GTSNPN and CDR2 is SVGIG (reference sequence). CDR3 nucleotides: TGTGCCTGGAGTGTAGATCCCTACGAGCAGTACTTC. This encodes CAWSVDPYEQYF. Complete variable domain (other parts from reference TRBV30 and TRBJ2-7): SQTIHQWPATLVQPVGSPLSLECTVEGTSNPNLYWYRQAAGRGLQLLFYSVGIGQISSEVPQNLSASRPQDRQFILSSKKLLLSDSGFYLCAWSVDPYEQYFGPGTRLTVT.

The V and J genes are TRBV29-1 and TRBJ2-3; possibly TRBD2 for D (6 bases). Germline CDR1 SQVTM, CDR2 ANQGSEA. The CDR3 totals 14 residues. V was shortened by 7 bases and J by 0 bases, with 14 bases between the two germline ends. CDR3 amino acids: CSAAPGLSTDTQYF. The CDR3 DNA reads TGCAGCGCAGCCCCGGGACTCAGCACAGATACGCAGTATTTT.

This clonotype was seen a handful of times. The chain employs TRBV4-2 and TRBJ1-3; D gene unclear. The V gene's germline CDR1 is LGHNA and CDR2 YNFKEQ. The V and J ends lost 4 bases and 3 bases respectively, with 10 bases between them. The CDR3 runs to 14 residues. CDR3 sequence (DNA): TGTGCCAGCAGCCCTCAAAAGAATGGAAACACCATATATTTT. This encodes CASSPQKNGNTIYF.

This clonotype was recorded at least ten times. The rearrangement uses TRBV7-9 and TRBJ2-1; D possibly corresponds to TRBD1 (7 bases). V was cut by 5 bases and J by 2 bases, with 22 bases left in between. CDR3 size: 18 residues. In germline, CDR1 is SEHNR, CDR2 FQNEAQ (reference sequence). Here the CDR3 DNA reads TGTGCCAGCAGCCCCAGGACAGGAAGGGAGGTCACCTACAATGAGCAGTTCTTC. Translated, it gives CASSPRTGREVTYNEQFF.

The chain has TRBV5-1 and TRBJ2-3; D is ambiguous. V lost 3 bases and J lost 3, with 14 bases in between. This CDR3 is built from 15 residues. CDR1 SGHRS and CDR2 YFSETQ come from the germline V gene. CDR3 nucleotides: TGCGCCAGCAGCTCGGACGGAATTGGGACAGATACGCAGTATTTT. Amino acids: CASSSDGIGTDTQYF.

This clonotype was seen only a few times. CDR3 sequence reads: CASITHRGRTSTDTQYF. Written as DNA, the CDR3 is TGTGCCAGCATCACCCACAGGGGCCGCACTAGCACAGATACGCAGTATTTT. V gene TRBV28 combines with J gene TRBJ2-3, with 7 bases aligning to TRBD1. Germline V lookup: CDR1 MDHEN, CDR2 SYDVKM. The CDR3 loop spans 17 amino acids. Unmatched junction bases numbered 13, after V lost 7 bases and J lost 0 bases.

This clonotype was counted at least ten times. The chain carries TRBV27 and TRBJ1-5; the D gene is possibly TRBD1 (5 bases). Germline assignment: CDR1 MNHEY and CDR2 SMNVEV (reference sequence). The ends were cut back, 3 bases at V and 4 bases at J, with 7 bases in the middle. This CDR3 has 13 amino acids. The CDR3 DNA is TGTGCCAGCAGTTTGTCAGGGAATCAGCCCCAGCATTTT. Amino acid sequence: CASSLSGNQPQHF.

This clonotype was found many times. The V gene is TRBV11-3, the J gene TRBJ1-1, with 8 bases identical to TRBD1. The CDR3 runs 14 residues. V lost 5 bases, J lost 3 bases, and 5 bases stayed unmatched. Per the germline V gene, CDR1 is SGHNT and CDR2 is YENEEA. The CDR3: CASSTGQGYTEAFF. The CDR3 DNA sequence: TGTGCCAGCAGCACAGGACAGGGATACACTGAAGCTTTCTTT.

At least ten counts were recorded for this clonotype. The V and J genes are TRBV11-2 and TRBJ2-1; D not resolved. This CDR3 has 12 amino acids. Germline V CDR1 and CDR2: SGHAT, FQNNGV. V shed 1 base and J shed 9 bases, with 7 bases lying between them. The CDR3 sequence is CASSLVRIEQFF. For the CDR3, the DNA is TGTGCCAGCAGCTTAGTACGGATTGAGCAGTTCTTC.